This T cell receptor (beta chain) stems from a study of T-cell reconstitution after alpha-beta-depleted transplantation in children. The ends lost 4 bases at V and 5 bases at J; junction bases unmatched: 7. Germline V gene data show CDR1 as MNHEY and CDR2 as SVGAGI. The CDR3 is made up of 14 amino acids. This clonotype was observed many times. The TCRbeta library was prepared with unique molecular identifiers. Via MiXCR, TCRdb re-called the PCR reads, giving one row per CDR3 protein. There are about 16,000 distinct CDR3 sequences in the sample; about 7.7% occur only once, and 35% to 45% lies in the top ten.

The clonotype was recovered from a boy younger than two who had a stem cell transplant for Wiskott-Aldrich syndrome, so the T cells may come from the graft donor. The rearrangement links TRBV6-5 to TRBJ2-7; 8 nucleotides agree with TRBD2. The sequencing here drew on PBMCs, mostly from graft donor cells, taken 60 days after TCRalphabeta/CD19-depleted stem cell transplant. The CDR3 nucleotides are TGTGCCAGCAGTTTCGGGGGGGCAGTGAACGAGCAGTACTTC. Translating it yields CASSFGGAVNEQYF.